This TCR beta chain came from a study of post-analysis software for immune sequencing data. General study results and limits: Compared against controls, patients with multiple sclerosis displayed significantly lower normalized Chao1 diversity. F measure grouped same-batch samples tightly together. A handful of TRBV segments appeared more often in patients than in controls, and TRBV5-6, TRBV5-1 and TRBV20-1 were among these.

The CDR3 has 14 residues. With 1 base removed from V and 2 bases from J, the gap between germline ends came to 9 bases. Germline V lookup: CDR1 MGHRA, CDR2 YSYEKL. Of note for this clonotype: Its antigen remains unknown.

Unique-molecular-identifier-tagged TCR beta cDNA libraries were used. MiXCR, applied by TCRdb to the PCR reads, yields one record per CDR3 protein. The data hold about 460,000 distinct CDR3 sequences, with under 55% observed a single time. The origin of this receptor is a girl aged 5 to 17 with multiple sclerosis. The rearrangement uses TRBV4-1 and TRBJ2-7; the D gene is possibly TRBD1 (5 bases). Sequenced: blood. The CDR3 is CASSQGAGPYEQYF. The CDR3 DNA reads TGCGCCAGCAGCCAAGGAGCAGGGCCCTACGAGCAGTACTTC.